This T cell receptor (beta chain) derives from a study of blood T cell repertoires in COVID-19. Study-level information: Sites in the United States, Italy and Spain provided acute and convalescent COVID-19 samples. T cells, B-cell-depleted T cells, or PBMCs provided the cDNA or gDNA that served as material.

Per the study methods: Researchers report that nucleated cell counts were estimated from reference gene primer amplification. Data came from immunoSEQ multiplex PCR; TCRdb stores just in-frame clones and leaves some out. The D gene and trimming were derived from the DNA, and the V and J assignments and clone size from that table. The sample carries some 200,000 clones, around 84% recorded once. CDR1 and CDR2 (germline): MNHEY, SVGAGI. Trimming shortened V by 6 bases and J by 2 bases, and 10 bases separated the two germline ends. The CDR3 sequence is 13 residues long. The sequencing sample was made of peripheral blood. The chain recombines TRBV6-5 with TRBJ1-2; no clear D. The TCR sequence derives from a woman older than 75 with active or convalescent COVID-19. The DNA of the CDR3 is TGTGCCAGCAGGCCCGACGGGAACTATGGCTACACCTTC. Amino acids: CASRPDGNYGYTF.